The sequence of this T cell receptor (beta chain) was determined in a study of blood T cells in healthy people across ages. Findings and limits, study-wide: Shifts in expanded clonotypes may have been confounded by donor CMV status, which was unknown.

Deletions cut 8 bases from V and 7 bases from J, with 17 bases between. CDR1 and CDR2 from the germline V gene are LGHDT and YNNKEL (reference sequence). The CDR3 totals 14 residues. Comments on this clonotype: The antigen remains unidentified.

PCR was performed a second time for about 7 to 11 cycles using a sample-barcoded 5' primer and a J-beta primer mix. Every sample gave at least 2.5 million paired-end reads containing CDR3. TCRdb recomputed calls from the 5' RACE reads with MiXCR, one row per CDR3 protein. The table records more than 700,000 distinct CDR3 sequences, less than 60% of them present only once. The sequence came from a man older than 75 in good health. Sequencing was performed on blood. The chain links TRBV3-1 to TRBJ1-4, with D possibly TRBD1 on 5 matching bases. The CDR3 bases are TGTGCCAGCGGGAGGGCAGGGAGGCGTGAAAAACTGTTTTTT. This gives the protein CASGRAGRREKLFF.